The 32 T cell receptor beta chains below were found in one sample sequenced in a study of blood T cell repertoires in COVID-19. Method: immunoSEQ multiplex PCR; TCRdb's copy keeps in-frame clones and lacks some. Of 110,000 to 150,000 clones in the sample, 85% to 90% were seen once. Source material: peripheral blood. Receptors originate from a woman aged 55-69 years with active COVID-19.

CDR3 DNA: TGTGCCAGCAGCCCTAGCCAGGTTCAGCCCCAGCATTTT. It yields the protein CASSPSQVQPQHF. The V call is TRBV11-2, the J call TRBJ1-5, with D unresolved. V gave up 5 bases and J gave up 6 bases, with 11 bases separating them. There are 13 residues in the CDR3. Germline lookup yields CDR1 SGHAT and CDR2 FQNNGV.

The sample holds one count of this clone. The rearrangement uses TRBV6-2 or TRBV6-3 and TRBJ2-3; no clear D. V was cut by 5 bases and J by 0 bases, with 18 bases left in between. The CDR3 length is 17 residues. Germline-derived CDR1 and CDR2 are MNHEY and SVGEGT. The CDR3 loop is CASSPPPAATSTDTQYF. CDR3 sequence (DNA): TGTGCCAGCAGTCCGCCTCCCGCCGCGACTAGCACAGATACGCAGTATTTT.

The chain uses TRBV7-9 and TRBJ1-2, with 8 bases matching TRBD1. CDR3 length: 13 residues. Germline assignment: CDR1 SEHNR and CDR2 FQNEAQ (reference sequence). V dropped 6 bases and J dropped 7; count of bases not matched to a gene: 7. In nucleotides, the CDR3 is TGTGCCAGCAGTCCCGACGACAGGGGTGGCTACACCTTC. This translates into CASSPDDRGGYTF. The entire variable domain, with the rest obtained from reference TRBV7-9 and TRBJ1-2, is as follows: DTGVSQNPRHKITKRGQNVTFRCDPISEHNRLYWYRQTLGQGPEFLTYFQNEAQLEKSRLLSDRFSAERPKGSFSTLEIQRTEQGDSAMYLCASSPDDRGGYTFGSGTRLTVV.

This clone occurred a few times. V gene TRBV18 combines with J gene TRBJ2-2, with a weak D call TRBD2 (6 bases). CDR1 is KGHSH and CDR2 is LQKENI in the germline V gene. Trimming took off 3 bases at V and 6 bases at J, with 20 bases between the two ends. The CDR3 spans 17 residues. The CDR3 is CASSPQRAGRQSGELFF. CDR3 DNA: TGTGCCAGCTCACCCCAGAGGGCGGGAAGGCAGTCCGGGGAGCTGTTTTTT.

This rearrangement joins TRBV6-2 or TRBV6-3 to TRBJ1-5; D ambiguous. This CDR3 comprises 17 residues. V lost 2 bases and J 1 base, leaving 15 bases between the germline ends. Germline assignment: CDR1 MNHEY and CDR2 SVGEGT. The CDR3 DNA reads as TGTGCCAGCAGTTACCCCCCTATGGTAGTGAGCAATCAGCCCCAGCATTTT. This sequence encodes CASSYPPMVVSNQPQHF.

This clone has more than one count but fewer than ten. The chain combines TRBV9 with TRBJ2-2, with D unresolved. Trimming took 4 bases from V and 0 from J, leaving 13 bases between them. Germline V gene sequence: CDR1 SGDLS, CDR2 YYNGEE. The CDR3 consists of 16 residues. Written as DNA, the CDR3 is TGTGCCAGCAGCCCCCTTAGAAACGCGAACACCGGGGAGCTGTTTTTT. It translates to CASSPLRNANTGELFF.

The chain is built from TRBV7-2 and TRBJ1-5; D unresolved. Germline V gene data show CDR1 as SGHTA and CDR2 as FQGNSA. The V end was cut by 4 bases, the J end by 6 bases, with 13 bases between. This CDR3 spans 14 amino acids. CDR3 in amino acids: CASSSGRAGQPQHF. The CDR3 DNA reads TGTGCCAGCAGCTCTGGGAGGGCTGGTCAGCCCCAGCATTTT.

This clone was seen a few times. V usage is TRBV7-2 and J usage is TRBJ2-7, with TRBD2 matching over 9 bases. J was trimmed by 7 bases and V by 3 bases; bases with no gene match: 4. Germline CDR1 is SGHTA and CDR2 is FQGNSA. The CDR3 contains 13 residues. CDR3 DNA: TGTGCCAGCAGCTTGGTGCGGGAGGGGGAGCAGTACTTC. It specifies CASSLVREGEQYF.

This chain uses TRBV28 with TRBJ2-3; 12 positions match TRBD2. CDR1 and CDR2 (germline): MDHEN, SYDVKM. The CDR3 extends over 14 amino acids. The J segment lost 9 bases and the V segment lost 3 bases, leaving 4 bases of the junction unmatched. The CDR3 region is CASSFGLAGRTQYF. The DNA of the CDR3 is TGTGCCAGCAGTTTCGGACTAGCGGGGAGGACGCAGTATTTT.

The rearrangement joins TRBV19 to TRBJ2-1; D might be TRBD2 (6 bases). V was shortened by 7 bases and J by 10 bases, with 14 bases between the two germline ends. Germline assignment: CDR1 LNHDA and CDR2 SQIVND (reference sequence). The CDR3 has 12 amino acids. CDR3 sequence (DNA): TGTGCCAGTAATTATGGGGGGAGGGAGCAGTTCTTC. Amino acids: CASNYGGREQFF.

This rearrangement joins TRBV10-2 to TRBJ1-2; D remains unclear. CDR3 length equals 15 residues. Between the trimmed V and J ends, which lost 1 base and 2 bases, there was a span of 11 bases. CDR1 is WSHSY, CDR2 SAAADI, per germline. Written as DNA, the CDR3 is TGCGCCAGCAGTGAGTTGGCAGATTCCAACTATGGCTACACCTTC. This sequence encodes CASSELADSNYGYTF.

As DNA, the CDR3 is TGTGCCAGCTCACCAGGCTCGGGACAGGGGGACCCGGCGGGGACCCAGTACTTC. The encoded protein is CASSPGSGQGDPAGTQYF. The chain joins TRBV18 to TRBJ2-5; 11 nucleotides align to TRBD1. V lost 2 bases, J lost 7 bases, and 15 bases stayed unmatched. Germline-derived CDR1 and CDR2 are KGHSH and LQKENI. This CDR3 is built from 18 residues.

The chain is built from TRBV5-8 and TRBJ2-7, with 8 bases that match TRBD1. This CDR3 comprises 17 residues. Germline loops: CDR1 SGHTS, CDR2 YDEGEE. V lost 3 bases and J lost 5; bases outside the gene matches: 16. The CDR3 reads CASSSPRGQGAWDEQYF. The CDR3 DNA is TGTGCCAGCAGCTCCCCTAGGGGGCAGGGGGCGTGGGACGAGCAGTACTTC.

V usage is TRBV2 and J usage is TRBJ2-5, with 7 bases aligning to TRBD1. The trim removed 6 bases at V and 2 bases at J, leaving 12 bases unmatched. CDR3 size: 16 residues. The germline V gene encodes CDR1 SNHLY and CDR2 FYNNEI. This CDR3 reads CASRPRPGTAQETQYF. The CDR3 bases are TGTGCCAGCAGGCCCCGGCCGGGGACAGCTCAAGAGACCCAGTACTTC. The complete variable domain, with remaining parts taken from reference TRBV2 and TRBJ2-5, reads EPEVTQTPSHQVTQMGQEVILRCVPISNHLYFYWYRQILGQKVEFLVSFYNNEISEKSEIFDDQFSVERPDGSNFTLKIRSTKLEDSAMYFCASRPRPGTAQETQYFGPGTRLLVL.

The DNA of the CDR3 is TGTGCCTCTACCTTCCCGGGGTTAGCCCCCAATGAGCAGTTCTTC. Protein product: CASTFPGLAPNEQFF. This chain connects TRBV28 to TRBJ2-1, with D tentatively TRBD2 (5 bases). CDR3 length: 15 amino acids. The germline V gene has CDR1 MDHEN and CDR2 SYDVKM. Trimming took off 11 bases at V and 6 bases at J, with 23 bases between the two ends.

This clone showed up just once. CDR3 sequence: CASSPTALNTEAFF. CDR3 DNA: TGTGCCAGCAGCCCGACAGCTTTGAACACTGAAGCTTTCTTT. V usage is TRBV7-2 and J usage is TRBJ1-1; maybe TRBD1 (5 bases). The germline gives CDR1 SGHTA, CDR2 FQGNSA. The CDR3 extends over 14 amino acids. Trimming pared 5 bases from V and 0 bases from J, leaving 10 bases between.

The chain combines TRBV3-1 (or the pseudogene TRBV3-2) with TRBJ2-2, with 7 bases aligning to TRBD2. CDR3 length equals 13 residues. CDR1 and CDR2 (germline): LGHDT, YNNKEL (reference sequence). Trimming cost V 4 bases and J 7 bases; bases outside gene matches: 3. The CDR3 bases are TGTGCCAGCAGCCCTACTAGCGTCGGGGAGCTGTTTTTT. Protein: CASSPTSVGELFF.

Here the CDR3 DNA reads TGTGCCAGCAGCCAAGTGGGACTCCCTGCCGGGCATGAGCAGTTCTTC. This encodes CASSQVGLPAGHEQFF. The V gene is TRBV4-2, the J gene TRBJ2-1; D is perhaps TRBD2 (6 bases). The CDR3 runs to 16 residues. Trimming took 1 base from V and 8 from J, leaving 18 bases between them. Germline CDR1 is LGHNA and CDR2 is YNFKEQ.

This clone appeared a single time. The chain recombines TRBV19 with TRBJ1-1, with D tentatively TRBD1 (5 bases). CDR1 and CDR2 (germline): LNHDA, SQIVND (reference sequence). This CDR3 has 13 amino acids. V shed 6 bases and J shed 6 bases, with 14 bases lying between them. Here the CDR3 reads CASSTDSIAEAFF. The CDR3 nucleotides read TGTGCCAGTAGCACAGACAGTATCGCTGAAGCTTTCTTT.

The chain uses TRBV10-3 and TRBJ1-3, with 8 bases aligning to TRBD1. Germline trimming cut 3 bases from V and 0 bases from J; bases unmatched to any gene: 7. CDR1 ENHRY and CDR2 SYGVKD come from the germline V gene. The CDR3 length is 17 residues. CDR3 protein: CAISDQGARSSGNTIYF. The DNA for the CDR3 is TGTGCCATCAGTGACCAGGGGGCCCGGAGCTCTGGAAACACCATATATTTT.

This clone came up once. The rearrangement links TRBV30 to TRBJ1-4; D perhaps matches TRBD1 (5 bases). From germline, CDR1 is GTSNPN and CDR2 SVGIG (reference sequence). V lost 4 bases to trimming and J lost 8 bases, with 17 bases between them. The CDR3 extends over 14 amino acids. The CDR3 here is CAWTDGAGGEKLFF. CDR3 sequence (DNA): TGTGCCTGGACCGACGGAGCTGGGGGGGAAAAACTGTTTTTT.

The chain is built from TRBV27 and TRBJ2-5; a weak D match, TRBD2 (5 bases). This CDR3 has 17 residues. Deletions cut 6 bases from V and 5 bases from J, with 25 bases between. Per germline, CDR1 MNHEY and CDR2 SMNVEV (reference sequence). CDR3 loop: CASSRNRGGPTRETQYF. The CDR3 nucleotides read TGTGCCAGCAGCAGAAACCGTGGAGGCCCGACCAGGGAGACCCAGTACTTC.

The CDR3, as DNA: TGTGCCACCAGTGACCTTGACAGTACTGGGGCCAACGTCCTGACTTTC. This encodes CATSDLDSTGANVLTF. J is TRBJ2-6 and V is TRBV24-1; D perhaps matches TRBD1 (5 bases). Germline values: CDR1 KGHDR, CDR2 SFDVKD. This CDR3 is built from 16 residues. Deletions cut 4 bases from V and 2 bases from J, with 11 bases between.

The chain couples TRBV18 to TRBJ1-1; a weak D match, TRBD1 (6 bases). V lost 4 bases and J 1 base, leaving 13 bases between the germline ends. The CDR3 sequence is 15 residues long. The V gene's germline CDR1 is KGHSH and CDR2 LQKENI. The CDR3 region is CASSRAGAWNTEAFF. The CDR3 DNA reads TGTGCCAGCTCACGGGCAGGGGCATGGAACACTGAAGCTTTCTTT.

The chain recombines TRBV29-1 with TRBJ2-3; 9 nucleotides align to TRBD2. The CDR3 is 14 amino acids. Losses at the gene ends were 4 bases for V and 6 bases for J; bases not matched to a gene: 8. Germline lookup yields CDR1 SQVTM and CDR2 ANQGSEA. As DNA, the CDR3 is TGCAGCGTTGGGCTAGCGGGACCCTTTGATACGCAGTATTTT. Encoded protein: CSVGLAGPFDTQYF.

The chain has TRBV24-1 and TRBJ1-2, with TRBD1 matching 11 bases. The germline V gene encodes CDR1 KGHDR and CDR2 SFDVKD. The CDR3 is 15 residues long. V lost 6 bases, J lost 6 bases, and 8 bases stayed unmatched. CDR3 coding DNA: TGTGCCACCAGTTCCGGACAGGGGGCTCGCGATGGCTACACCTTC. This sequence encodes CATSSGQGARDGYTF.

Here the CDR3 reads CASSPGVLGTEAFF. The CDR3 region has the DNA TGTGCCAGCAGCCCGGGGGTATTGGGCACTGAAGCTTTCTTT. The chain links TRBV7-2 to TRBJ1-1; a possible D gene is TRBD1 (5 bases). The CDR3 is 14 residues long. The V end was cut by 5 bases, the J end by 4 bases, with 14 bases between. In germline, CDR1 is SGHTA, CDR2 FQGNSA.

This CDR3 reads CASSSRDRGLANEKLFF. The CDR3 nucleotides read TGTGCCAGCAGCTCGAGGGACAGGGGCCTAGCTAATGAAAAACTGTTTTTT. V and J are TRBV7-9 and TRBJ1-4, with 10 bases aligning to TRBD1. The ends lost 4 bases at V and 3 bases at J; junction bases unmatched: 8. In germline, CDR1 is SEHNR, CDR2 FQNEAQ (reference sequence). The CDR3 spans 17 residues.

The genes are TRBV9 and TRBJ2-2, with D maybe TRBD1 (6 bases). The CDR3 consists of 15 residues. Trimming removed 0 bases at V and 6 bases at J, with 12 bases between. Germline V lookup: CDR1 SGDLS, CDR2 YYNGEE. The CDR3 sequence is CASSVAQGVAGELFF. CDR3 coding DNA: TGTGCCAGCAGCGTAGCACAGGGTGTCGCCGGGGAGCTGTTTTTT.

J is TRBJ1-6 and V is TRBV4-3; 7 nucleotides agree with TRBD1. Germline values: CDR1 LGHNA, CDR2 YSLEER. The CDR3 runs to 17 residues. The junction had 6 bases not matched to a gene; V was cut back by 1 base and J by 3 bases. The CDR3 here is CASSQAPRDSYNSPLHF. CDR3 nucleotide sequence: TGCGCCAGCAGCCAAGCTCCCCGGGACAGCTATAATTCACCCCTCCACTTT.

The chain links TRBV28 to TRBJ1-2, with 12 bases aligning to TRBD1. CDR1 MDHEN and CDR2 SYDVKM come from the germline V gene. Losses at the gene ends were 4 bases for V and 7 bases for J; bases not matched to a gene: 10. The CDR3 is made up of 16 amino acids. CDR3 nucleotides: TGTGCCAGCAGTTCCCCCGCGGGACAGGGGGCCGGTGGCTACACCTTC. Translated, it gives CASSSPAGQGAGGYTF.

The table lists this clone with a count of one. This sequence joins TRBV5-1 and TRBJ2-2, with 11 bases matching TRBD1. This CDR3 contains 16 residues. V was pared by 3 bases and J by 4 bases, with 5 bases of the junction left unmatched. CDR1 is SGHRS, CDR2 YFSETQ, per germline. Here the CDR3 reads CASSWTGGFGTGELFF. Here the CDR3 DNA reads TGCGCCAGCAGCTGGACAGGGGGCTTCGGCACCGGGGAGCTGTTTTTT.